This T cell receptor (beta chain) was obtained from a study of technical replicates of blood from a handful of donors. Germline CDR1 SGHNT, CDR2 YYREEE (reference sequence). V was clipped by 2 bases and J by 2 bases, with 11 bases between them. The CDR3 is made up of 14 amino acids. The repertoire was sequenced with immunoSEQ multiplex PCR; TCRdb's copy has only in-frame clones and lacks some. In the table there are tens of thousands of clones, approximately 94% of which are singletons. The V call is TRBV5-4, the J call TRBJ2-7; TRBD1 is a possible D gene (5 bases). The sequencing sample was made of T cells isolated from PBMCs. The clonotype comes from a human donor in good health. In DNA form, the CDR3 reads TGTGCCAGCAGCTTTTGGGGCATTGCCTACGAGCAGTACTTC. Protein sequence: CASSFWGIAYEQYF.